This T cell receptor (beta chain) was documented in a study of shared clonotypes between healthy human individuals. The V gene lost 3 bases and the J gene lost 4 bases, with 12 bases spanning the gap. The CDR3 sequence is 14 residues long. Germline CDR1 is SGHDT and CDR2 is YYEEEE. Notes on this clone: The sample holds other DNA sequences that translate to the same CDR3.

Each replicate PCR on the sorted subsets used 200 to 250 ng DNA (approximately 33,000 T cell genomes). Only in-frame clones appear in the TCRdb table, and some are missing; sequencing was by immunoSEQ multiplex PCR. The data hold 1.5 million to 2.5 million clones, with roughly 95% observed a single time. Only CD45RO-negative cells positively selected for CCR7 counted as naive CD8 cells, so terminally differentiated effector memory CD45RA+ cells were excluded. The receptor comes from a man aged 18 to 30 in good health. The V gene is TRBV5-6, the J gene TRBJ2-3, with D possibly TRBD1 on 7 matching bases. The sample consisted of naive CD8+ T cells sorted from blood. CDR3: CASSSDREADTQYF. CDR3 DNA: TGTGCCAGCAGCTCCGACAGGGAGGCAGATACGCAGTATTTT.